The clone carrying this T cell receptor (beta chain) was counted once. Its specificity is unknown. At the DNA level, this CDR3 is encoded by other sequences in the same sample as well. Trimming shortened V by 5 bases and J by 0 bases, and 6 bases separated the two germline ends. The CDR3 consists of 13 residues. Germline CDR1 is MDHEN and CDR2 is SYDVKM. RNA extraction and reverse transcription yielded cDNA as sequencing template. Clones were read by immunoSEQ multiplex PCR, and TCRdb kept only the in-frame ones, dropping some. The repertoire holds roughly 97,000 clones, 41% seen once, with 1% to 1.5% in the top ten. This specimen belongs to a study of CD8+ T cells in alopecia areata. Broader study findings: Patients displayed less clarity in TCR sharing than mice, a finding possibly related to HLA.

Investigators sorted PBMCs to obtain both CD4+ and CD8+ T cells. This receptor was taken from a human donor with alopecia areata. The V gene is TRBV28, the J gene TRBJ2-3; D is unclear. Sequenced sample: CD4+ T cells sorted from blood. The CDR3 coding sequence is TGTGCCAGCAGTACTCCCAGCACAGATACGCAGTATTTT. Translated: CASSTPSTDTQYF.